These T cell receptor beta chains were read from a single sample in a study of technical replicates of blood from a handful of donors. Some clones are missing from TCRdb's copy, which holds only in-frame ones; the method was immunoSEQ multiplex PCR. The data contain around 86,000 clones, about 97% of them singletons. The sample consisted of T cells isolated from PBMCs. Source of these receptors: a human donor in good health. The CDR3 runs from the conserved cysteine through the conserved F or W. A D gene is named only where the DNA matches it firmly.

v_call,j_call,d_call,cdr3_nt,cdr3_aa
TRBV7-9,TRBJ1-1,TRBD1,TGTGCCAGCAGCTTAGCGCGCTGGATAACAGGGGTAGACACTGAAGCTTTCTTT,CASSLARWITGVDTEAFF
TRBV6-6,TRBJ1-1,TRBD1,TGTGCCAGCAGTTACCAGGGGGACACTGAAGCTTTCTTT,CASSYQGDTEAFF
TRBV28,TRBJ2-7,-,TGTGCCGCAGCGACAGGCACCTCCTACGAGCAGTACTTC,CAAATGTSYEQYF
TRBV4-1,TRBJ1-2,-,TGCGCCAGCAGCCCATCGGAGTCCTCTAACTATGGCTACACCTTC,CASSPSESSNYGYTF
TRBV5-1,TRBJ1-2,-,TGCGCCAGCAGCTTGGAGGGAGCCAGCTATGGCTACACCTTC,CASSLEGASYGYTF
TRBV5-4,TRBJ1-6,-,TGTGCCAGCAGCTGGGACTTGAGCTCCTATAATTCACCCCTCCACTTT,CASSWDLSSYNSPLHF
TRBV14,TRBJ2-2,-,TGTGCCAGCAGCCAACTCAGACTTACAGGGCCCCACACGAACACCGGGGAGCTGTTTTTT,CASSQLRLTGPHTNTGELFF
TRBV4-1,TRBJ2-1,TRBD2,TGCGCCAGCAGCCGAGTACCCGGGACTAGCGGCACCAATGAGCAGTTCTTC,CASSRVPGTSGTNEQFF
TRBV10-3,TRBJ2-1,-,TGTGCCATCAGTGATAAGATAGCGGACTCCATCTATGAGCAGTTCTTC,CAISDKIADSIYEQFF
TRBV5-4,TRBJ2-3,-,TGTGCCAGCAGCTTCGAAGGGCGGACTATAGATACGCAGTATTTT,CASSFEGRTIDTQYF